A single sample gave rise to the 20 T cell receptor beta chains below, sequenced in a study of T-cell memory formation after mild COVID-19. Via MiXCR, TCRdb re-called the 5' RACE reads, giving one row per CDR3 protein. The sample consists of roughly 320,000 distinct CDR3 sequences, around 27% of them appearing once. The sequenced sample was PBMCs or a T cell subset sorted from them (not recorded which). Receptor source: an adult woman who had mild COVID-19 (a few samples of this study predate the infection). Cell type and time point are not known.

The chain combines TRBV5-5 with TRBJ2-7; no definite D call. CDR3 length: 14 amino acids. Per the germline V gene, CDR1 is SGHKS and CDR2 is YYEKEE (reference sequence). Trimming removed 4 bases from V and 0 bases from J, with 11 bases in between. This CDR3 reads CASSPLRSSYEQYF. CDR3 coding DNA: TGTGCCAGCAGCCCTCTCAGGAGCTCCTACGAGCAGTACTTC. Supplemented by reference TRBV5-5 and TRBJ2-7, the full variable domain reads DAGVTQSPTHLIKTRGQQVTLRCSPISGHKSVSWYQQVLGQGPQFIFQYYEKEERGRGNFPDRFSARQFPNYSSELNVNALLLGDSALYLCASSPLRSSYEQYFGPGTRLTVT.

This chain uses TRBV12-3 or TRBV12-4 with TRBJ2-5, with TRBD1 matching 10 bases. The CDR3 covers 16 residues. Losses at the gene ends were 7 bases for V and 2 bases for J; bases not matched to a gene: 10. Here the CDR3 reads CASMLWGQGSQETQYF. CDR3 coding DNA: TGTGCCAGCATGTTATGGGGACAGGGGTCGCAAGAGACCCAGTACTTC.

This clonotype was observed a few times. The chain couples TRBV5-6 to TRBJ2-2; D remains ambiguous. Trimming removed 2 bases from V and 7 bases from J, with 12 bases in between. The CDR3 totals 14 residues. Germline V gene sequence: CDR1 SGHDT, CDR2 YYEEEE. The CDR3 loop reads CASSFVGSNGELFF. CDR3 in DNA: TGTGCCAGCAGCTTCGTCGGCTCGAACGGGGAGCTGTTTTTT. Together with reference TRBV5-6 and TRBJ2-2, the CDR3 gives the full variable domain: DAGVTQSPTHLIKTRGQQVTLRCSPKSGHDTVSWYQQALGQGPQFIFQYYEEEERQRGNFPDRFSGHQFPNYSSELNVNALLLGDSALYLCASSFVGSNGELFFGEGSRLTVL.

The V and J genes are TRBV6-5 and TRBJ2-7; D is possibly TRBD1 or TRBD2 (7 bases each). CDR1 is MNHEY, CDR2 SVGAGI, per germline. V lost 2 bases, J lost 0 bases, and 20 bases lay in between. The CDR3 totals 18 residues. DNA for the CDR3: TGTGCCAGCAGTTACCGCCGGGGAGGGGGCTTGCTCTCCTACGAGCAGTACTTC. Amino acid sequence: CASSYRRGGGLLSYEQYF.

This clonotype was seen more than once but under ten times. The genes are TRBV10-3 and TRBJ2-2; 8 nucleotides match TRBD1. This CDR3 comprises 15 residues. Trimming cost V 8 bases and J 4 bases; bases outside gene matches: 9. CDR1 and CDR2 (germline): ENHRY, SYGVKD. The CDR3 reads CAIGQGRLGTGELFF. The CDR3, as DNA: TGTGCCATCGGACAGGGCCGGTTAGGCACCGGGGAGCTGTTTTTT.

The CDR3 nucleotides are TGCGCCAGCAGCTTTGGGGACAGAAACTATGGCTACACCTTC. It codes for CASSFGDRNYGYTF. V gene TRBV5-1 combines with J gene TRBJ1-2, with 7 positions matching TRBD1. The CDR3 consists of 14 residues. J gave up 2 bases and V 2 bases, and 3 bases lay outside the gene matches. Germline V gives CDR1 SGHRS, CDR2 YFSETQ.

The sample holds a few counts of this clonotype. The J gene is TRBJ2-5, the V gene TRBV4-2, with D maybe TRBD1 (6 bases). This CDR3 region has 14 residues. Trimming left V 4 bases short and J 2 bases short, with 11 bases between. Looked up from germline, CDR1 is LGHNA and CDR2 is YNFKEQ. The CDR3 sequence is CASSLQGRQETQYF. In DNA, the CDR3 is TGTGCCAGCAGCCTACAGGGTCGACAAGAGACCCAGTACTTC.

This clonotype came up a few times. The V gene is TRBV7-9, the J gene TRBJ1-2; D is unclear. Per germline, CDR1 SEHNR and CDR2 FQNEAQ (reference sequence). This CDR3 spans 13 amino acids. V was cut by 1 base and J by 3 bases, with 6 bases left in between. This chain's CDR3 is CASSLVIHYGYTF. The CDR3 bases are TGTGCCAGCAGCTTAGTCATACACTATGGCTACACCTTC.

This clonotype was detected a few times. Here the CDR3 reads CASSQLESDYGYTF. DNA for the CDR3: TGTGCCAGCAGCCAACTGGAATCGGACTATGGCTACACCTTC. This chain links TRBV4-2 with TRBJ1-2; D gene unclear. Trimming pared 2 bases from V and 3 bases from J, leaving 10 bases between. The germline V gene encodes CDR1 LGHNA and CDR2 YNFKEQ. The CDR3 contains 14 residues.

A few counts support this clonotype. The chain's CDR3 is CSVRQGGSYEQYF. DNA for the CDR3: TGCAGCGTCCGACAGGGAGGCTCCTACGAGCAGTACTTC. V usage is TRBV29-1 and J usage is TRBJ2-7; the D gene is possibly TRBD1 (7 bases). This CDR3 is built from 13 residues. V was cut by 6 bases and J by 0 bases, with 12 bases left in between. Looked up from germline, CDR1 is SQVTM and CDR2 is ANQGSEA.

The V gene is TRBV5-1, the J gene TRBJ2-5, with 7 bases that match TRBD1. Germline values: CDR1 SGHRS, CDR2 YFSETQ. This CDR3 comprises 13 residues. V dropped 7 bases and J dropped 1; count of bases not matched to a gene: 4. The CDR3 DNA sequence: TGCGCCAGCTTTCGGGACAGCCAAGAGACCCAGTACTTC. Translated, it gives CASFRDSQETQYF. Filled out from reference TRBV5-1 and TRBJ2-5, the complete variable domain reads KAGVTQTPRYLIKTRGQQVTLSCSPISGHRSVSWYQQTPGQGLQFLFEYFSETQRNKGNFPGRFSGRQFSNSRSEMNVSTLELGDSALYLCASFRDSQETQYFGPGTRLLVL.

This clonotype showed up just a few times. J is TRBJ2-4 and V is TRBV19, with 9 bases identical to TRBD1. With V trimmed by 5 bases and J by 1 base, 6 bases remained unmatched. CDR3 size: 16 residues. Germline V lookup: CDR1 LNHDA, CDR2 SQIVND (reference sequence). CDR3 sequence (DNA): TGTGCCAGTAGTTCACAGGGGGCGAGGGCCAAAAACATTCAGTACTTC. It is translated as CASSSQGARAKNIQYF.

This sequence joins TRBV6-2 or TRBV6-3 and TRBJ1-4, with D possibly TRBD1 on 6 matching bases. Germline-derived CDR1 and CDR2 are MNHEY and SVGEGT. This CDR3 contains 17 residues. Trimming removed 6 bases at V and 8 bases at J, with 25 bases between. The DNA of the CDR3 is TGTGCCAGCAGCGGCCAAGAGGACAGTATGGTATCCGAAAAACTGTTTTTT. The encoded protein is CASSGQEDSMVSEKLFF.

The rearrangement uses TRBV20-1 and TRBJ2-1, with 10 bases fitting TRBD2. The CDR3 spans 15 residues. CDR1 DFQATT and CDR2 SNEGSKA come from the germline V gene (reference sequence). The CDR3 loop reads CSAQSGRASYNEQFF. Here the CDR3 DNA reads TGCAGCGCCCAAAGCGGGAGGGCGTCCTACAATGAGCAGTTCTTC.

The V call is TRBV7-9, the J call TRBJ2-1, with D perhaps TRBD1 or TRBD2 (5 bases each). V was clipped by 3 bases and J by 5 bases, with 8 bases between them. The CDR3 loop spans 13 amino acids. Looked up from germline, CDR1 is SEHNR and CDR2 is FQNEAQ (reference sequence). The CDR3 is CASSLQGDNEQFF. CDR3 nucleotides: TGTGCCAGCAGCTTGCAGGGAGACAATGAGCAGTTCTTC.

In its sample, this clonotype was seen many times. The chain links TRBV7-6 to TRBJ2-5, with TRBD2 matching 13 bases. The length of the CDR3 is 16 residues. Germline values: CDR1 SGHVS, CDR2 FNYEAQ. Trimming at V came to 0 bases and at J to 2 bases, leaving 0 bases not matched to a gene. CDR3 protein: CASSLALAGGQETQYF. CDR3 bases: TGTGCCAGCAGCTTAGCACTAGCGGGAGGGCAAGAGACCCAGTACTTC.

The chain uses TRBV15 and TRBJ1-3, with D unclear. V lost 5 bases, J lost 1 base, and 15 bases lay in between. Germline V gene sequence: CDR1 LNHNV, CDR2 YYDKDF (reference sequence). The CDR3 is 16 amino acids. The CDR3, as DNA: TGTGCCACCAGCCTCAGGTTTATTACGTCTGGAAACACCATATATTTT. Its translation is CATSLRFITSGNTIYF.

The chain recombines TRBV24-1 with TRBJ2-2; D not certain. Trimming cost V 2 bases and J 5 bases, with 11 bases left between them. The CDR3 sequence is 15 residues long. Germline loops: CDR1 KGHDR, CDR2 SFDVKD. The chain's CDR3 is CATSDYRSDTGELFF. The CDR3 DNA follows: TGTGCCACCAGTGATTACCGGTCGGATACCGGGGAGCTGTTTTTT.

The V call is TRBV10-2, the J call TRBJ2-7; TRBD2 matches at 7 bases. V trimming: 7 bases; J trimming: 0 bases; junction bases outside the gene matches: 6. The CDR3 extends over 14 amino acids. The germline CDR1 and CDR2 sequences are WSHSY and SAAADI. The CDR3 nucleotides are TGCGCCAGCATGAGGCTAGCGGACTCCTACGAGCAGTACTTC. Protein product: CASMRLADSYEQYF.

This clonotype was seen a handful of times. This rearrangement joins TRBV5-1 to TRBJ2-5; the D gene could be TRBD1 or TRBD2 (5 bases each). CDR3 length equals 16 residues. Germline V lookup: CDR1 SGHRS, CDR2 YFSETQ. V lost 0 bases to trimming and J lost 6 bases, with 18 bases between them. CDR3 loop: CASSLEPGTSLKTQYF. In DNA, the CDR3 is TGCGCCAGCAGCTTGGAGCCAGGGACGAGTTTGAAGACCCAGTACTTC.